This T cell receptor (beta chain) was recovered during a study of blood T cells in healthy people across ages. Study-wide results and limits: With age, beta diversity per million T cells declined roughly linearly, significantly by approximately 40. Possibly confounding the expanded clonotype changes was the fact that donor CMV status was unknown. Estimates based on one million T cells were treated as lower bounds.

Extraction of total RNA produced a minimum of 5.5 micrograms from each sample. The germline V and J ends were trimmed by 2 bases and 6 bases, with 13 bases remaining between them. The V gene's germline CDR1 is MNHEY and CDR2 SVGAGI. CDR3 length: 15 amino acids. Through a sample-barcoded 5' primer and a J-beta primer mix, a second PCR was run for roughly 7 to 11 cycles. Each CDR3 protein gets one entry after TCRdb re-called the 5' RACE reads with MiXCR. The sample yields hundreds of thousands of distinct CDR3 sequences, around 54% seen once. Concerning this clonotype: Its antigen is unidentified.

The rearrangement links TRBV6-5 to TRBJ2-2; D not certain. The receptor was isolated from a man in his sixties in good health. Sequencing was carried out using blood. The CDR3 nucleotides read TGTGCCAGCAGTTACCAAAGGGCCTCCCCCGGGGAGCTGTTTTTT. Amino acid sequence: CASSYQRASPGELFF.